This TCR beta chain is from a study of T cell repertoires in cytomegalovirus infection. Looking at the study overall: As its CMV epitopes, the study selected recently identified HLA-C-restricted and well-studied HLA-B-restricted targets.

This clonotype was observed a few times. The target antigen is unknown. The CDR3 contains 13 residues. Trimming stripped 3 bases from V and 4 bases from J, with 9 bases between. Using its own MiXCR run on the reads, TCRdb lists one record per CDR3 protein. The data contain some 900,000 distinct CDR3 sequences, approximately 29% of them singletons. General study points: CMV-specific TCR beta clonotypes restricted by HLA-C dominated the ex vivo response.

The chain joins TRBV12-3 or TRBV12-4 to TRBJ1-2; D is ambiguous. The source of this sequence is a human donor in good health (CMV status not recorded). Some clones in this sample may be carry-over from other donors' samples. The sequencing here drew on cultured CD8+ T cells from PBMCs, taken from culture after CMV antigen stimulation. CDR3 sequence: CASSLGKLYGYTF. DNA for the CDR3: TGTGCCAGCAGTTTGGGTAAACTCTATGGCTACACCTTC.